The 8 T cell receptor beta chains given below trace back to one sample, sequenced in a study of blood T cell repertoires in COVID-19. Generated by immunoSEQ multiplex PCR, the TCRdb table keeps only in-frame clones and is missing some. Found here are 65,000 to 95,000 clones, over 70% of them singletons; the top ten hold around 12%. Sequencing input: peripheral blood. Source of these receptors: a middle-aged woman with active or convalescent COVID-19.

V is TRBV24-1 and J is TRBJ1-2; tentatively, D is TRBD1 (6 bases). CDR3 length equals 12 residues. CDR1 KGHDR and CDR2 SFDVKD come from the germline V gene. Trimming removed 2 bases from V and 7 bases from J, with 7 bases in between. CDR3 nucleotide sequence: TGTGCCACCAGTGATTACAGGGCTGGCTACACCTTC. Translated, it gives CATSDYRAGYTF.

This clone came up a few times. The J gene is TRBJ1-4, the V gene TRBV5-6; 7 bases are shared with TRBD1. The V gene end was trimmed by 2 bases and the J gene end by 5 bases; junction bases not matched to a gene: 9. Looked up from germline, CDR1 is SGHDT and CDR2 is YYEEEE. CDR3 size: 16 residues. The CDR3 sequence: CASSLGIVRGNEKLFF. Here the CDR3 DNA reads TGTGCCAGCAGCTTAGGGATCGTCAGGGGGAATGAAAAACTGTTTTTT.

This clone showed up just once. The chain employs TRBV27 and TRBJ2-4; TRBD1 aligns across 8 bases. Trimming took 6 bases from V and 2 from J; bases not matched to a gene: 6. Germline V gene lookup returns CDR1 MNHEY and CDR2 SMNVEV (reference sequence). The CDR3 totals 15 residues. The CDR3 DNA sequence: TGTGCCAGCAGCCCTACAGGGGGAACCAAAAACATTCAGTACTTC. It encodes CASSPTGGTKNIQYF.

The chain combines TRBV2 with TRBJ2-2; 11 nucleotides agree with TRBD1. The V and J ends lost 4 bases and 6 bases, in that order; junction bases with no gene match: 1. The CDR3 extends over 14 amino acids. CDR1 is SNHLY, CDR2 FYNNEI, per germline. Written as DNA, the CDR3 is TGTGCCAGCAGTGGGACAGGGGGCCCCGGGGAGCTGTTTTTT. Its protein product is CASSGTGGPGELFF.

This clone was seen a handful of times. The CDR3 DNA sequence: TGTGCCAGCATGGAGGGAGGAGCCTACTCCTACGAGCAGTACTTC. It translates to CASMEGGAYSYEQYF. This chain connects TRBV7-2 to TRBJ2-7, with D possibly TRBD2 on 6 matching bases. The CDR3 sequence is 15 residues long. Germline V gene lookup returns CDR1 SGHTA and CDR2 FQGNSA. V gave up 7 bases and J gave up 0 bases, with 16 bases separating them. Looking up the rest from reference TRBV7-2 and TRBJ2-7 gives the full variable domain: GAGVSQSPSNKVTEKGKDVELRCDPISGHTALYWYRQSLGQGLEFLIYFQGNSAPDKSGLPSDRFSAERTGGSVSTLTIQRTQQEDSAVYLCASMEGGAYSYEQYFGPGTRLTVT.

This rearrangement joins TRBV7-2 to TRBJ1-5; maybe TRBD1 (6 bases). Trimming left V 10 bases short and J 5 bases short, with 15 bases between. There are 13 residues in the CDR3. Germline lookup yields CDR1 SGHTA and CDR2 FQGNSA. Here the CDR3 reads CAKEGGGDQPQHF. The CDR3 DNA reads TGTGCCAAAGAAGGGGGGGGAGATCAGCCCCAGCATTTT.

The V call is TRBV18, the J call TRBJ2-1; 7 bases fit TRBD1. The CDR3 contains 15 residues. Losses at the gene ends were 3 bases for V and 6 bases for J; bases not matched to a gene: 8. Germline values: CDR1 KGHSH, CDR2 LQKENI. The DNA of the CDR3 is TGTGCCAGCTCACCTGGACAGGATAGGGGCAATGAGCAGTTCTTC. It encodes CASSPGQDRGNEQFF.

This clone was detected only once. The CDR3 here is CASSPKGPSFGTAGEQYF. The CDR3 coding sequence is TGTGCCAGCAGCCCCAAGGGCCCGTCCTTTGGGACTGCCGGCGAGCAGTACTTC. V gene TRBV7-2 combines with J gene TRBJ2-7; weak D call: TRBD2 (6 bases). Germline lookup yields CDR1 SGHTA and CDR2 FQGNSA. This CDR3 comprises 18 residues. V was cut by 5 bases and J by 6 bases, with 29 bases left in between.